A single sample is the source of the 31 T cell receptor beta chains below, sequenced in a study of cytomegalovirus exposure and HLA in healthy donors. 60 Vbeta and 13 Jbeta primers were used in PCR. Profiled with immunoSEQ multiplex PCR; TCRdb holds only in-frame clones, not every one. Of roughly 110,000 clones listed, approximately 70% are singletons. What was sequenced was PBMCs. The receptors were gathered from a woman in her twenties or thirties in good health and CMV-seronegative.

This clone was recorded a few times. Here the CDR3 reads CASNLDGSGPTDTQYF. In nucleotides, the CDR3 is TGCGCCAGCAACCTTGATGGGTCAGGTCCCACAGATACGCAGTATTTT. The V and J genes are TRBV5-1 and TRBJ2-3, with unresolved D. V was clipped by 6 bases and J by 2 bases, with 19 bases between them. Germline values: CDR1 SGHRS, CDR2 YFSETQ. This CDR3 has 16 residues.

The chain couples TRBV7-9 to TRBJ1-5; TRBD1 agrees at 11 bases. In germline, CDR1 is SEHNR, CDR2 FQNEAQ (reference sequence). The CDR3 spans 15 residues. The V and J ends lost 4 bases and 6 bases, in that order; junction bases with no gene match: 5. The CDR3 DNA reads TGTGCCAGCAGCTCGGACAGGGGGCGAGGTCAGCCCCAGCATTTT. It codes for CASSSDRGRGQPQHF.

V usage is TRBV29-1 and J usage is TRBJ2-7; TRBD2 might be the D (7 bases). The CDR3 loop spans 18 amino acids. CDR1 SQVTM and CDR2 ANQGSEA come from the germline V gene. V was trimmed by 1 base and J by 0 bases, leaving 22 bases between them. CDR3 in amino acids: CSVEGVEDKGGFSYEQYF. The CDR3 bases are TGCAGCGTTGAAGGAGTGGAAGATAAGGGGGGGTTCTCCTACGAGCAGTACTTC.

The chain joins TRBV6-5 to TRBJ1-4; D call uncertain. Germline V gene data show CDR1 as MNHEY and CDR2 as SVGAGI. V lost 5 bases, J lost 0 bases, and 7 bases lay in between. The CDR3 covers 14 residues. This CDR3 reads CASSTTATNEKLFF. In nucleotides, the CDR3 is TGTGCCAGCAGTACGACTGCAACTAATGAAAAACTGTTTTTT.

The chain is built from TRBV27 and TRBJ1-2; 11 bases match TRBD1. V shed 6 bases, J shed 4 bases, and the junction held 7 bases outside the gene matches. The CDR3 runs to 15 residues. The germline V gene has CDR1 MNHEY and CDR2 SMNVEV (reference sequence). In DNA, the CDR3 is TGTGCCAGCAGCCAAACCGGGACAGGGGGCTATGGCTACACCTTC. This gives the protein CASSQTGTGGYGYTF.

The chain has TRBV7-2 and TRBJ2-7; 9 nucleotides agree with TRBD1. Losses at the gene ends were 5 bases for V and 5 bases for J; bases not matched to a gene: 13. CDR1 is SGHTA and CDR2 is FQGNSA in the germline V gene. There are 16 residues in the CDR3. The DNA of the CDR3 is TGTGCCAGCAGCGCTGCGGTTGGACAGGGGTCCCACGAGCAGTACTTC. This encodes CASSAAVGQGSHEQYF. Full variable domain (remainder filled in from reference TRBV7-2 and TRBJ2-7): GAGVSQSPSNKVTEKGKDVELRCDPISGHTALYWYRQSLGQGLEFLIYFQGNSAPDKSGLPSDRFSAERTGGSVSTLTIQRTQQEDSAVYLCASSAAVGQGSHEQYFGPGTRLTVT.

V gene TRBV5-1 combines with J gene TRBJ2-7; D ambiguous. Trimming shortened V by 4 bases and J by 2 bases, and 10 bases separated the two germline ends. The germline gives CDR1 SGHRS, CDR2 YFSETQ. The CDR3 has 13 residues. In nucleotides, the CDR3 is TGCGCCAGCAGCCTCCTTTGGCCCTACGAGCAGTACTTC. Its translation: CASSLLWPYEQYF.

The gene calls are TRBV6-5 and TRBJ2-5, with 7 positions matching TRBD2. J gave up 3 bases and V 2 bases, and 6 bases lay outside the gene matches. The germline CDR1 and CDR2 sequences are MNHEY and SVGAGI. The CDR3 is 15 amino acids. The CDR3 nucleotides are TGTGCCAGCAGTTACACCCCTAGCGGAAAAGAGACCCAGTACTTC. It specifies CASSYTPSGKETQYF.

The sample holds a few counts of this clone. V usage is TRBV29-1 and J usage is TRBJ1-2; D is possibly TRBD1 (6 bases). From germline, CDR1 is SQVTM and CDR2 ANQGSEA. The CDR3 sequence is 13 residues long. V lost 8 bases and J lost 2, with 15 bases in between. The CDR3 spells CSIRGQSNYGYTF. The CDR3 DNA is TGCAGCATCAGAGGACAGTCCAACTATGGCTACACCTTC.

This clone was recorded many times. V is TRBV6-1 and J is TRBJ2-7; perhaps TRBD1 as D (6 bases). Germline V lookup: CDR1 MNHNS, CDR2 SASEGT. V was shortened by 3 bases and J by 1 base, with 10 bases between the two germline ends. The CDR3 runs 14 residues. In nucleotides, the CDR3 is TGTGCCAGCAGTGACAGGGGATATTCCTACGAGCAGTACTTC. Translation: CASSDRGYSYEQYF.

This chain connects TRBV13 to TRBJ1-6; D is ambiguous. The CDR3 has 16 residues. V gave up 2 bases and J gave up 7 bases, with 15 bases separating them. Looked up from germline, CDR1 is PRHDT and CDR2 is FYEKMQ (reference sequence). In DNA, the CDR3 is TGTGCCAGCAGCTTATATCTCCTCCTCAGAAATTCACCCCTCCACTTT. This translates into CASSLYLLLRNSPLHF.

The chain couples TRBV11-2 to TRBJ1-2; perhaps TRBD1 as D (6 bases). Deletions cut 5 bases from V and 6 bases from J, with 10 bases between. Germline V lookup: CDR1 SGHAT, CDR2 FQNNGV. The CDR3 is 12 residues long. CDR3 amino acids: CASSTDRDGYTF. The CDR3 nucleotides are TGTGCCAGCAGCACGGACAGAGATGGCTACACCTTC.

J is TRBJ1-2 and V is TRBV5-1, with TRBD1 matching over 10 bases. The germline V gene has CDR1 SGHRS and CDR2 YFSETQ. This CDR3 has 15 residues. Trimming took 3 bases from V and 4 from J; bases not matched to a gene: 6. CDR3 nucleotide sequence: TGCGCCAGCAGCTATGGACAGGGGGAGACCTATGGCTACACCTTC. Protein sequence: CASSYGQGETYGYTF.

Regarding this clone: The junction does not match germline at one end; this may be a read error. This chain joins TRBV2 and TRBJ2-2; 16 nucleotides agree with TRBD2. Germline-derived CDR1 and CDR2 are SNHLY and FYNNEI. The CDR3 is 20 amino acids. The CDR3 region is CASSGGLAGGLPRNTGELFF. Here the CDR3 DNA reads TGTGCCAGCAGTGGGGGACTAGCGGGGGGGCTCCCTCGAAACACCGGGGAGCTATTTTTT.

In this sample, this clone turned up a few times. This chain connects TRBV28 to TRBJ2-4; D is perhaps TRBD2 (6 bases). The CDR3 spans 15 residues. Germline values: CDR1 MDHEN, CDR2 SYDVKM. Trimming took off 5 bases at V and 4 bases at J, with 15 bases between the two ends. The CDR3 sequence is CASSPTRQRKNIQYF. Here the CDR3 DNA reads TGTGCCAGCAGTCCGACTAGACAGAGGAAAAACATTCAGTACTTC.

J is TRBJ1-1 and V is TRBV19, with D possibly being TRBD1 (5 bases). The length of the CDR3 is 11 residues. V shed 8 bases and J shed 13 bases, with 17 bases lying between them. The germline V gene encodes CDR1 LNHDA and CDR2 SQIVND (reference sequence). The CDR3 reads CASSLGGFGFF. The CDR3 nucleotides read TGTGCCAGTTCCCTTGGGGGGTTTGGTTTCTTT.

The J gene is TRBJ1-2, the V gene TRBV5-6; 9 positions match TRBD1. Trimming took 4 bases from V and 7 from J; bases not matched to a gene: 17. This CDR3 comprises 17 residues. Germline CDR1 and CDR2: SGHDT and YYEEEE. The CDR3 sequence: CASSAGTGNALAAGYTF. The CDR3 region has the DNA TGTGCCAGCAGCGCGGGGACAGGGAATGCTTTGGCGGCTGGCTACACCTTC. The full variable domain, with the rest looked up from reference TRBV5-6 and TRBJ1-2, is DAGVTQSPTHLIKTRGQQVTLRCSPKSGHDTVSWYQQALGQGPQFIFQYYEEEERQRGNFPDRFSGHQFPNYSSELNVNALLLGDSALYLCASSAGTGNALAAGYTFGSGTRLTVV.

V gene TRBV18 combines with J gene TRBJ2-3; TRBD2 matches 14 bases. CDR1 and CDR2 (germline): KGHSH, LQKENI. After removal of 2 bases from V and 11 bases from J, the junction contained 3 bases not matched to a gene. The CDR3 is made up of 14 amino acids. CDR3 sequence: CASSPGTSGGRQYF. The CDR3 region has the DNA TGTGCCAGCTCACCAGGGACTAGCGGGGGACGGCAGTATTTT.

CDR3 nucleotides: TGCAGCGTTGCCCCGCTAGGGACCCAGTACTTC. Its protein product is CSVAPLGTQYF. The V and J genes are TRBV29-1 and TRBJ2-5; D remains ambiguous. Per germline, CDR1 SQVTM and CDR2 ANQGSEA. CDR3 length: 11 amino acids. V lost 4 bases to trimming and J lost 7 bases, with 10 bases between them.

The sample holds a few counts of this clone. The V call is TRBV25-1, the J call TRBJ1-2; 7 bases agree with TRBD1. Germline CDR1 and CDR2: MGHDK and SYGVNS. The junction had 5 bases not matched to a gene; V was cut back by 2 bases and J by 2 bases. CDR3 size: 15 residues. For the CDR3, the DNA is TGTGCCAGCAGTGAAGGTACAGGGGTGAACTATGGCTACACCTTC. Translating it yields CASSEGTGVNYGYTF.

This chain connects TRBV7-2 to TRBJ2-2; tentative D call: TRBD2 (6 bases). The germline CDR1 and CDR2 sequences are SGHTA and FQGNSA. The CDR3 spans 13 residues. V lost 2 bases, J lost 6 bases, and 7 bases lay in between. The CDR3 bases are TGTGCCAGCAGCTTAACGGGGGCCGGGGAGCTGTTTTTT. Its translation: CASSLTGAGELFF.

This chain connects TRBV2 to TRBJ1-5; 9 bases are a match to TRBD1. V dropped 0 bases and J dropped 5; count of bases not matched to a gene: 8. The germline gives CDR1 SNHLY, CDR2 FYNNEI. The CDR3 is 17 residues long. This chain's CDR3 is CASSEAYTDRGDQPQHF. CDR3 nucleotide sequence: TGTGCCAGCAGTGAAGCGTATACGGACAGGGGAGATCAGCCCCAGCATTTT.

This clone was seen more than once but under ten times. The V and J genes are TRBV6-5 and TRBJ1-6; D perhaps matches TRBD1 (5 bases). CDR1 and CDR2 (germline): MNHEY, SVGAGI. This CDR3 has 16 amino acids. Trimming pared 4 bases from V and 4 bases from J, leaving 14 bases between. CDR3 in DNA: TGTGCCAGCAGTTTACCAGGGAACCCTTATAATTCACCCCTCCACTTT. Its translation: CASSLPGNPYNSPLHF.

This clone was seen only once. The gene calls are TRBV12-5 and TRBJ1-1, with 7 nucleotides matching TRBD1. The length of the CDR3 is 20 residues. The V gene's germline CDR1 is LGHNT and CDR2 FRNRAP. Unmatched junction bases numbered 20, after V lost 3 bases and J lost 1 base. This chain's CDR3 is CASGFSPMTKGAGRNTEAFF. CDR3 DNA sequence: TGTGCTAGTGGTTTTAGCCCCATGACAAAGGGGGCCGGTAGGAACACTGAAGCTTTCTTT.

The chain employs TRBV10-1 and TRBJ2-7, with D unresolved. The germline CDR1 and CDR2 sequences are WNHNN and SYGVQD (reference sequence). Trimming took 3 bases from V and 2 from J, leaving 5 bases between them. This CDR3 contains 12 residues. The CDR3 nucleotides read TGCGCCAGCAGTGATCTCCCCTACGAGCAGTACTTC. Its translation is CASSDLPYEQYF.

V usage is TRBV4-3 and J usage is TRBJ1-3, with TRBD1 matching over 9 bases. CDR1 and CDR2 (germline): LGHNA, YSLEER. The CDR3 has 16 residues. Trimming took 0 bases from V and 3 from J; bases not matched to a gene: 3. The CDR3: CASSQDGTGLGNTIYF. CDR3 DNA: TGCGCCAGCAGCCAAGATGGGACAGGGCTTGGAAACACCATATATTTT.

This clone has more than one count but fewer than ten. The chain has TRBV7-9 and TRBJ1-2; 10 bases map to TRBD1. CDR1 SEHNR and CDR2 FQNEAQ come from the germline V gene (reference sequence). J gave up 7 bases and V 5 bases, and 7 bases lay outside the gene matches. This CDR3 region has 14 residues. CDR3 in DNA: TGTGCCAGCAGCCCCGGGACAGGGGAGGCTGGCTACACCTTC. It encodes CASSPGTGEAGYTF.

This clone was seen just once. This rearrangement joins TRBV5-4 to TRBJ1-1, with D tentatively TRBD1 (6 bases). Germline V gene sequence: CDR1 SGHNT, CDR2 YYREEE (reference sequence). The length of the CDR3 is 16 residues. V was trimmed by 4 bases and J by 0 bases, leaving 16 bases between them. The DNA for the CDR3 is TGTGCCAGCAGCCCCGCGGACAGCCTAATGAACACTGAAGCTTTCTTT. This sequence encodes CASSPADSLMNTEAFF.

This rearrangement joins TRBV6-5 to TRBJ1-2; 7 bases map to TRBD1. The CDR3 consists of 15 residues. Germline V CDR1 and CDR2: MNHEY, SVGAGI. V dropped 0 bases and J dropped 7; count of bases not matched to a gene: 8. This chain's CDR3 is CASSYSPGGGLGYTF. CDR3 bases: TGTGCCAGCAGTTACTCGCCAGGGGGTGGACTTGGCTACACCTTC.

CDR3 coding DNA: TGTGCCAGCAGCGTAGCGACCGGGACTCGGTTTTCTGGGGCCAACGTCCTGACTTTC. It translates to CASSVATGTRFSGANVLTF. The J gene is TRBJ2-6, the V gene TRBV9; D is perhaps TRBD2 (6 bases). The V end lost 0 bases, the J end lost 1 base, and 17 bases lay between the germline ends. From germline, CDR1 is SGDLS and CDR2 YYNGEE. The CDR3 sequence is 19 residues long.

CDR3 residues: CASSLSGNTIYF. CDR3 sequence (DNA): TGTGCCAGCAGTCTCAGTGGAAACACCATATATTTT. The rearrangement joins TRBV11-2 to TRBJ1-3; D is uncertain. The CDR3 is 12 amino acids. CDR1 SGHAT and CDR2 FQNNGV come from the germline V gene. Trimming pared 6 bases from V and 3 bases from J, leaving 6 bases between.